Listed below are T cell receptor beta chains from one sample, sequenced in a study of blood T cell repertoires in COVID-19. Profiling relied on immunoSEQ multiplex PCR, and the TCRdb table lists in-frame clones only, not all of them. The sample has roughly 69,000 clones, roughly 80% seen once. The sequencing sample was made of peripheral blood. The receptors were sampled from a woman between 50 and 59 years old with acute or convalescent COVID-19. The CDR3 runs from the conserved cysteine through the conserved F or W. Fields, in order: J gene, V gene, D gene, CDR3 length, clone size, CDR3 DNA, CDR3 protein. The D gene is left open where the match is weak. Part of the rows lack a size; the others show once, few, many or a class for expanded clones.

>TRBJ2-3|TRBV4-3|NA|15|once
TGCGCCAGCAGCCAAGCAGGAAGTCGTTTGGATACGCAGTATTTT
CASSQAGSRLDTQYF
>TRBJ2-1|TRBV6-1|TRBD1|15|NA
TGTGCCAGCAGTGAACAAAGGACAGGGACGAATGAGCAGTTCTTC
CASSEQRTGTNEQFF
>TRBJ1-6|TRBV15|TRBD1|16|NA
TGTGCCACCAGTGACAGGGGGCTCTCCTATAATTCACCCCTCCACTTT
CATSDRGLSYNSPLHF
>TRBJ1-3|TRBV19|NA|16|NA
TGTGCCAGTAGTATAGATCCAGGACAAGGCGGAAACACCATATATTTT
CASSIDPGQGGNTIYF
>TRBJ1-1|TRBV5-8|TRBD1|16|NA
TGTGCCAGCAGCCCATACAGGGGGTCGGGGAACACTGAAGCTTTCTTT
CASSPYRGSGNTEAFF
>TRBJ1-3|TRBV13|TRBD1|15|NA
TGTGCCAGCAGCTGGGACAGGAGCTCTGGAAACACCATATATTTT
CASSWDRSSGNTIYF
>TRBJ1-2|TRBV3-1/TRBV3-2|NA|14|NA
TGTGCCAGCAGCCCAGTAACGGTAGCGCGGGGCTACACCTTC
CASSPVTVARGYTF
>TRBJ2-7|TRBV5-4|NA|15|NA
TGTGCCAGCAGCGAAGGGGCCACAGAGTACTACGAGCAGTACTTC
CASSEGATEYYEQYF
>TRBJ2-1|TRBV10-1|NA|14|NA
TGCGCCAGCAGTGACCAGGGAGGTAATTTTGAGCAGTTCTTC
CASSDQGGNFEQFF
>TRBJ2-1|TRBV7-3|TRBD1|15|few
TGTGCCAGCAGCTCGACAGGGGGCTTCTACAATGAGCAGTTCTTC
CASSSTGGFYNEQFF
>TRBJ2-1|TRBV19|TRBD2|13|NA
TGTGCCAGTAGTTCTAGCGGGGGCAATGAGCAGTTCTTC
CASSSSGGNEQFF
>TRBJ1-2|TRBV9|NA|16|few
TGTGCCAGCAGCGAAACACAGGGCAGGGTAGACTATGGCTACACCTTC
CASSETQGRVDYGYTF
>TRBJ1-6|TRBV11-2|TRBD1|16|NA
TGTGCCAGCAGCTTTACCTTGACAGGGGGAAATTCACCCCTCCACTTT
CASSFTLTGGNSPLHF
>TRBJ2-3|TRBV29-1|NA|15|NA
TGCAGCGTTGATGCTGCCCAGGCGCGCGCAGATACGCAGTATTTT
CSVDAAQARADTQYF
>TRBJ2-3|TRBV7-9|TRBD2|16|once
TGTGCCAGCACCGACGGGAGGGGATTTGGCACAGATACGCAGTATTTT
CASTDGRGFGTDTQYF
>TRBJ2-5|TRBV28|NA|14|NA
TGTGCCAGCAGTTTATTCGGGGGCCAAGAGACCCAGTACTTC
CASSLFGGQETQYF
>TRBJ1-5|TRBV15|TRBD1|20|few
TGTGCCACCAGCCCGGGGGCCCTTACAGGGGGGCCGATCAGCAATCAGCCCCAGCATTTT
CATSPGALTGGPISNQPQHF
>TRBJ2-1|TRBV5-1|TRBD2|16|NA
TGCGCCAGCGATTGGGAGGGTGGCAGCTCCTACAATGAGCAGTTCTTC
CASDWEGGSSYNEQFF
>TRBJ1-6|TRBV7-8|NA|14|NA
TGTGCCAGCAGCCCACATCGGATCGGGTCACCCCTCCACTTT
CASSPHRIGSPLHF
>TRBJ2-3|TRBV3-1/TRBV3-2|TRBD1|16|NA
TGTGCCAGCAGCCATGTGGCAGGGGGCTTGAGAGATACGCAGTATTTT
CASSHVAGGLRDTQYF
>TRBJ1-5|TRBV7-9|NA|13|NA
TGTGCCAGCAGCCGGACAGGCAATCAGCCCCAGCATTTT
CASSRTGNQPQHF
>TRBJ2-6|TRBV5-4|NA|16|NA
TGTGCCAGCAGCTCCCGCGGGGCTACAGGGGCCAACGTCCTGACTTTC
CASSSRGATGANVLTF
>TRBJ1-3|TRBV7-9|TRBD1|17|NA
TGTGCCAGCAGCTTAGCGGCGACAGGGGAGAAAGGAAACACCATATATTTT
CASSLAATGEKGNTIYF
>TRBJ2-1|TRBV7-8|TRBD2|19|NA
TGTGCCAGCAGCCGATGGACTAGCGGGAGGGCCGGGGGATACAATGAGCAGTTCTTC
CASSRWTSGRAGGYNEQFF
>TRBJ1-2|TRBV2|NA|15|NA
TGTGCCCAAAGGGTGGCAGGGATGCAGGACTATGGCTACACCTTC
CAQRVAGMQDYGYTF
>TRBJ2-2|TRBV19|NA|14|few
TGTGCCAGTAGTATTGCCAGGAACACCGGGGAGCTGTTTTTT
CASSIARNTGELFF
>TRBJ1-1|TRBV7-6|NA|14|NA
TGTGCCAGCAGCTTGCGGGGCGCGAACACTGAAGCTTTCTTT
CASSLRGANTEAFF
>TRBJ1-5|TRBV30|NA|12|NA
TGTGCCTGGAGTGTCGGTGCTCAGCCCCAGCATTTT
CAWSVGAQPQHF
>TRBJ1-2|TRBV29-1|TRBD1|14|NA
TGCAGCGCCCGGGACAGGGGCGGTAACTATGGCTACACCTTC
CSARDRGGNYGYTF
>TRBJ2-1|TRBV11-3|NA|15|NA
TGTGCCAGCAGCCTTGTAAGCGGGCCGTGGAATGAGCAGTTCTTC
CASSLVSGPWNEQFF
>TRBJ2-7|TRBV7-2|TRBD1|13|NA
TGTGCCAGCAGCGTGGGACAGGCCTACGAGCAGTACTTC
CASSVGQAYEQYF
>TRBJ2-1|TRBV11-2|TRBD1|16|once
TGTGCCAGCAGCCCCATCTACAGGGGCTCCTACAATGAGCAGTTCTTC
CASSPIYRGSYNEQFF
>TRBJ1-1|TRBV30|TRBD1|12|NA
TGTGCCTGGAGTGACAGGGGAACTGAAGCTTTCTTT
CAWSDRGTEAFF
>TRBJ1-1|TRBV6-5|NA|12|NA
TGTGCCAGCAGGAGGCCAAGCACTGAAGCTTTCTTT
CASRRPSTEAFF
>TRBJ1-3|TRBV30|NA|14|once
TGTGCCTGGAGCCCGGGGGGCTCTGGAAACACCATATATTTT
CAWSPGGSGNTIYF
>TRBJ2-7|TRBV10-2|TRBD1|14|NA
TGCGCCAGCAGTGAAAGACAGGGAACCTACGAGCAGTACTTC
CASSERQGTYEQYF
>TRBJ1-5|TRBV11-2|TRBD1|18|large
TGTGCCAGCAGCTTCCGGCTTTACAGGGGCCCGAGCAATCAGCCCCAGCATTTT
CASSFRLYRGPSNQPQHF
>TRBJ1-1|TRBV27|NA|14|NA
TGTGCCAGCAGTTTATGGCAAGGCGGCACTGAAGCTTTCTTT
CASSLWQGGTEAFF
>TRBJ2-5|TRBV7-2|NA|13|NA
TGTGCCAGCAGCCCGCGCGGTTGGGAGACCCAGTACTTC
CASSPRGWETQYF
>TRBJ2-7|TRBV5-1|TRBD1|13|NA
TGCGCCAGCAGCCACGACAGGGTACACGAGCAGTACTTC
CASSHDRVHEQYF
>TRBJ2-7|TRBV7-8|NA|14|NA
TGTGCCAGCAGCAGAAGGGACTTCAAACCGGAGCAGTACTTC
CASSRRDFKPEQYF
>TRBJ2-7|TRBV3-1/TRBV3-2|TRBD2|15|NA
TGTGCCAGCAGCCAAGATACTAGCGGGAGAGGCGAGCAGTACTTC
CASSQDTSGRGEQYF